This record covers a single T cell receptor (beta chain). The Seattle patients joined while their infection was active and were tracked longitudinally afterward. The CDR3 has 17 amino acids. Per germline, CDR1 LGHDT and CDR2 YNNKEL (reference sequence). The ends were cut back, 3 bases at V and 2 bases at J, with 16 bases in the middle. The data were obtained in a study of blood T cell repertoires in COVID-19. Across the study: PBMCs, B-cell-depleted T cells, or T cells were the source of the cDNA or gDNA that made up the material.

Profiled with immunoSEQ multiplex PCR; TCRdb holds only in-frame clones, not every one. Among about 290,000 clones, roughly 91% were seen once, and the ten largest hold around 10%. The V call is TRBV3-1 (or the pseudogene TRBV3-2), the J call TRBJ1-4; maybe TRBD1 (6 bases). The sample taken for sequencing was peripheral blood. This sequence originates from a woman aged 25-40 years with COVID-19, enrolled during active disease. The CDR3 sequence: CASSHYTSGETNEKLFF. CDR3 nucleotides: TGTGCCAGCAGCCACTATACCTCAGGGGAGACTAATGAAAAACTGTTTTTT.